This TCR beta chain was obtained from a study of blood T cell repertoires in COVID-19. Patients at the Seattle site were enrolled during active infection and followed longitudinally. Method: immunoSEQ multiplex PCR; TCRdb's copy keeps in-frame clones and lacks some. The sample has about 500,000 clones; nearly 90% are singletons. V was cut by 7 bases and J by 0 bases, with 10 bases left in between. Germline loops: CDR1 SGHNT, CDR2 YENEEA. This CDR3 has 14 residues. The J gene is TRBJ1-3, the V gene TRBV11-3; D is undetermined. The sequenced sample was peripheral blood. This receptor was taken from a man younger than 30 with COVID-19, enrolled during active disease. The CDR3 DNA reads TGTGCCAGCAAAATCGGAGACTCTGGAAACACCATATATTTT. Protein product: CASKIGDSGNTIYF.